This T cell receptor beta chain comes out of a study of cytotoxic CD8 clonotypes in ibrutinib-treated CLL. Study at large: The cohort had about a dozen relapsed/refractory and roughly 15 treatment-naive patients, 17 IGHV unmutated. Average yields of around 230,000 productive templates and tens of thousands of productive rearrangements characterized the samples. Findings of the study overall: Clonality showed a rise at ibrutinib response that reversed toward baseline at progression.

On this clone: What it binds is not known.

The CDR3 is 16 amino acids. The data were produced by immunoSEQ multiplex PCR, yet TCRdb's version contains in-frame clones alone and is incomplete. Here the sample spans roughly 250,000 clones, roughly 74% being singletons. The starting material was PBMCs, obtained after 24 months of ibrutinib treatment. The chain links TRBV21-1 to TRBJ2-5; whether TRBD1, the table's D call, matches the DNA was not checked. TRBV21-1 is a pseudogene locus. The TCR comes from a human donor with chronic lymphocytic leukemia. The CDR3 loop reads CASSLEETGGPETQYF. The CDR3 nucleotides read TGTGCCAGCAGCCTGGAGGAGACAGGGGGCCCGGAGACCCAGTACTTC.